The rows below give T cell receptor beta chains drawn from one sample of a study of blood T cell repertoires in COVID-19. Profiling relied on immunoSEQ multiplex PCR, and the TCRdb table lists in-frame clones only, not all of them. The table lists over 250,000 clones, around 84% of them singletons. Sequences were obtained from PBMCs or T cells enriched from blood (not recorded which). The receptors shown here come from a man aged 40-49 years who had been exposed to COVID-19. CDR3s include the opening cysteine and the closing phenylalanine or tryptophan. Fields, in order: V gene, clone size, J gene, D gene, CDR3 protein, CDR3 DNA. D genes are given only for firm matches. Expanded clones are given a class, and other clones once, few, many or no size at all.

v_gene: TRBV19; abundance: .; j_gene: TRBJ2-1; d_gene: TRBD2; CDR3aa: CASKEREVHEQFF; CDR3nt: TGTGCCAGTAAGGAGCGGGAGGTACATGAGCAGTTCTTC
v_gene: TRBV7-3; abundance: .; j_gene: TRBJ1-5; d_gene: .; CDR3aa: CASKPKTGNQPQHF; CDR3nt: TGTGCCAGCAAACCGAAAACAGGGAATCAGCCCCAGCATTTT
v_gene: TRBV18; abundance: .; j_gene: TRBJ2-5; d_gene: TRBD1; CDR3aa: CASSLLRDRAGETQYF; CDR3nt: TGTGCCAGCTCTCTACTCCGGGACAGGGCCGGGGAGACCCAGTACTTC
v_gene: TRBV27; abundance: .; j_gene: TRBJ2-3; d_gene: TRBD2; CDR3aa: CASSSRGGAGVPDTQYF; CDR3nt: TGTGCCAGCAGTTCTCGCGGAGGAGCGGGAGTACCAGATACGCAGTATTTT
v_gene: TRBV5-8; abundance: .; j_gene: TRBJ2-4; d_gene: TRBD2; CDR3aa: CASSLASQAGDIQYF; CDR3nt: TGTGCCAGCAGCTTGGCCTCGCAGGCGGGGGACATTCAGTACTTC
v_gene: TRBV18; abundance: .; j_gene: TRBJ2-1; d_gene: TRBD2; CDR3aa: CASDPTGLAYEQFF; CDR3nt: TGTGCCAGCGACCCTACCGGACTAGCTTATGAGCAGTTCTTC
v_gene: TRBV5-4; abundance: .; j_gene: TRBJ2-7; d_gene: .; CDR3aa: CASSKEGSSYEQYF; CDR3nt: TGTGCCAGCAGCAAGGAAGGGAGCTCCTACGAGCAGTACTTC
v_gene: TRBV7-8; abundance: .; j_gene: TRBJ2-5; d_gene: TRBD2; CDR3aa: CASSLGLAGGYQETQYF; CDR3nt: TGTGCCAGCAGCTTAGGACTAGCGGGAGGGTACCAAGAGACCCAGTACTTC
v_gene: TRBV5-6; abundance: .; j_gene: TRBJ2-2; d_gene: .; CDR3aa: CASQQGRLILDTGELFF; CDR3nt: TGTGCCAGTCAACAGGGCCGGCTTATATTGGACACCGGGGAGCTGTTTTTT
v_gene: TRBV30; abundance: .; j_gene: TRBJ1-1; d_gene: TRBD1; CDR3aa: CARLTGVNTEAFF; CDR3nt: TGTGCCAGGCTGACAGGGGTGAACACTGAAGCTTTCTTT
v_gene: TRBV7-2; abundance: .; j_gene: TRBJ1-5; d_gene: TRBD1; CDR3aa: CASSPGGPLNQPQHF; CDR3nt: TGTGCCAGCAGCCCAGGGGGCCCATTAAATCAGCCCCAGCATTTT
v_gene: TRBV19; abundance: few; j_gene: TRBJ2-1; d_gene: .; CDR3aa: CASSITKTLAYSYNEQFF; CDR3nt: TGTGCCAGTAGTATAACTAAGACCTTAGCGTACTCCTACAATGAGCAGTTCTTC
v_gene: TRBV6-5; abundance: .; j_gene: TRBJ1-6; d_gene: .; CDR3aa: CASNRLGSPLHF; CDR3nt: TGTGCCAGCAACAGGCTGGGTTCACCCCTCCACTTT
v_gene: TRBV18; abundance: .; j_gene: TRBJ2-5; d_gene: TRBD2; CDR3aa: CASSPLSGSDMKTQYF; CDR3nt: TGTGCCAGCTCACCACTAAGCGGGAGTGATATGAAGACCCAGTACTTC
v_gene: TRBV5-1; abundance: .; j_gene: TRBJ1-2; d_gene: .; CDR3aa: CASSLGTFSNGYTF; CDR3nt: TGCGCCAGCAGCTTGGGGACATTCAGCAATGGCTACACCTTC
v_gene: TRBV18; abundance: once; j_gene: TRBJ2-1; d_gene: .; CDR3aa: CASSPGRSLYNEQFF; CDR3nt: TGTGCCAGCTCACCAGGGAGGAGCCTGTACAATGAGCAGTTCTTC
v_gene: TRBV18; abundance: .; j_gene: TRBJ2-5; d_gene: .; CDR3aa: CASSRALEETQYF; CDR3nt: TGTGCCAGCTCACGCGCTTTAGAAGAGACCCAGTACTTC
v_gene: TRBV7-9; abundance: .; j_gene: TRBJ2-3; d_gene: .; CDR3aa: CASSLGQSTDTQYF; CDR3nt: TGTGCCAGCAGCCTAGGACAGTCCACAGATACGCAGTATTTT
v_gene: TRBV9; abundance: .; j_gene: TRBJ2-1; d_gene: .; CDR3aa: CASSVYSNEQFF; CDR3nt: TGTGCCAGCAGCGTATACTCTAATGAGCAGTTCTTC
v_gene: TRBV5-4; abundance: .; j_gene: TRBJ1-4; d_gene: TRBD1; CDR3aa: CASSLSGTGGEKLFF; CDR3nt: TGTGCCAGCAGCTTGTCCGGGACAGGGGGTGAAAAACTGTTTTTT